The 8 T cell receptor beta chains listed next were all sequenced from one sample in a study of control samples from healthy donors and cancer patients. The assay was immunoSEQ multiplex PCR, and TCRdb's table has in-frame clones only and misses some. Among more than 95,000 clones listed, over 90% were seen once. Material: blood. These receptors were taken from a man in his thirties or forties in good health.

This clone was counted once. This CDR3 is CASSVDWGGRGNYGYTF. CDR3 nucleotides: TGTGCCAGCAGCGTAGATTGGGGAGGAAGGGGTAACTATGGCTACACCTTC. The chain is built from TRBV9 and TRBJ1-2; tentatively, D is TRBD1 (5 bases). With 0 bases removed from V and 1 base from J, the gap between germline ends came to 16 bases. Germline V gives CDR1 SGDLS, CDR2 YYNGEE. The CDR3 is 17 amino acids. The full variable domain, in which reference TRBV9 and TRBJ1-2 provide the parts outside the CDR3, is DSGVTQTPKHLITATGQRVTLRCSPRSGDLSVYWYQQSLDQGLQFLIQYYNGEERAKGNILERFSAQQFPDLHSELNLSSLELGDSALYFCASSVDWGGRGNYGYTFGSGTRLTVV.

This chain uses TRBV2 with TRBJ2-7; D is tentatively TRBD1 or TRBD2 (5 bases each). The germline CDR1 and CDR2 sequences are SNHLY and FYNNEI. Trimming left V 4 bases short and J 12 bases short, with 19 bases between. The CDR3 contains 13 residues. The CDR3 DNA follows: TGTGCCAGCAGTGTGGGGGAGAGGGGAAAGAGGTACTTC. Its protein product is CASSVGERGKRYF.

This chain connects TRBV7-9 to TRBJ1-1; no clear D gene. V dropped 8 bases and J dropped 4 bases, with 8 bases sitting between them. This CDR3 contains 11 residues. Per germline, CDR1 SEHNR and CDR2 FQNEAQ (reference sequence). The CDR3 spells CASGRGTEAFF. DNA for the CDR3: TGTGCCAGCGGGCGTGGCACTGAAGCTTTCTTT.

This rearrangement joins TRBV19 to TRBJ1-2; 8 bases map to TRBD1. The germline gives CDR1 LNHDA, CDR2 SQIVND (reference sequence). V gave up 8 bases and J gave up 4 bases; unmatched junction bases: 6. This CDR3 comprises 13 residues. The CDR3 region has the DNA TGTGCCAGTGGATACAGGGGGATCTATGGCTACACCTTC. This codes for CASGYRGIYGYTF. The variable domain in full, completed from reference TRBV19 and TRBJ1-2, reads DGGITQSPKYLFRKEGQNVTLSCEQNLNHDAMYWYRQDPGQGLRLIYYSQIVNDFQKGDIAEGYSVSREKKESFPLTVTSAQKNPTAFYLCASGYRGIYGYTFGSGTRLTVV.

The gene calls are TRBV7-2 and TRBJ2-3; maybe TRBD2 (6 bases). Trimming stripped 1 base from V and 3 bases from J, with 11 bases between. The CDR3 has 15 residues. Germline V gene lookup returns CDR1 SGHTA and CDR2 FQGNSA. The CDR3 nucleotides are TGTGCCAGCAGCTTAGACCTAGCGTTGACAGATACGCAGTATTTT. Translated: CASSLDLALTDTQYF.

V and J are TRBV20-1 and TRBJ1-1; D ambiguous. V was pared by 3 bases and J by 4 bases, with 9 bases between. The CDR3 is made up of 12 amino acids. CDR1 is DFQATT and CDR2 is SNEGSKA in the germline V gene (reference sequence). CDR3 in amino acids: CSASVGSTEAFF. CDR3 bases: TGCAGTGCTAGTGTGGGGTCCACTGAAGCTTTCTTT.

The V gene is TRBV6-5, the J gene TRBJ2-5, with 7 bases that match TRBD2. The germline gives CDR1 MNHEY, CDR2 SVGAGI. This CDR3 is 14 amino acids long. With 4 bases clipped from V and 4 bases from J, the junction kept 6 bases outside the gene matches. CDR3 sequence (DNA): TGTGCCAGCAGTTCGCGGCCGGGGGGAGAGACCCAGTACTTC. The encoded protein is CASSSRPGGETQYF.

The gene calls are TRBV3-1 (or the pseudogene TRBV3-2) and TRBJ2-3; no reliable D call. The germline CDR1 and CDR2 sequences are LGHDT and YNNKEL (reference sequence). The CDR3 covers 13 residues. V dropped 8 bases and J dropped 1 base, with 10 bases sitting between them. The CDR3 DNA follows: TGTGCCAGCCGGGCAGAGGGCACAGATACGCAGTATTTT. It yields the protein CASRAEGTDTQYF.